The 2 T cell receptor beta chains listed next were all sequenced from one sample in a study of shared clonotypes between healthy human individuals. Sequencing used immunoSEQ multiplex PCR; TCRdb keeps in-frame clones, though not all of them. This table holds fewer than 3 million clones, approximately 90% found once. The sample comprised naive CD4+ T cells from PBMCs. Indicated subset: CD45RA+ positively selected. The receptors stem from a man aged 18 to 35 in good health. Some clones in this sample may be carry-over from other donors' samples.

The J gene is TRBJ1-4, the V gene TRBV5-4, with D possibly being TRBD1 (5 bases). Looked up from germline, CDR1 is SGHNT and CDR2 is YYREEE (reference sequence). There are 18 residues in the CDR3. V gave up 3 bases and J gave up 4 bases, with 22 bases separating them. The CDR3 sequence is CASSSGGNLPSFNEKLFF. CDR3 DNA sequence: TGTGCCAGCAGCTCCGGGGGGAACCTACCCTCATTTAATGAAAAACTGTTTTTT.

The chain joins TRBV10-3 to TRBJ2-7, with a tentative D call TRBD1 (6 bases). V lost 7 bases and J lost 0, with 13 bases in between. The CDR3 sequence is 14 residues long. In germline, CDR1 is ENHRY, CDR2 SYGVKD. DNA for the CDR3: TGTGCCATCAAGGACAGAAATAGCTCCTACGAGCAGTACTTC. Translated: CAIKDRNSSYEQYF.